The entry below gives a single T cell receptor beta chain sequence along with its context. What it binds is not known. The PCR ran on 60 Vbeta and 13 Jbeta primers. Original handling: Approximately 10 million shared chains were among around 78 million unique TCR beta chains counted in a later analysis. The data were produced by immunoSEQ multiplex PCR, yet TCRdb's version contains in-frame clones alone and is incomplete. D and trimming were read from the DNA, whereas the V and J calls and clone size are those reported in that table. The data show approximately 160,000 clones, around three quarters seen once. The entry originates in a study of cytomegalovirus exposure and HLA in healthy donors. Study-level findings and limits: A reported reduction in N-insertions relative to the approximately 600-donor mean was seen in an Asian-associated ancestry cluster in a later analysis.

The sample comprised PBMCs. The receptor's source is a woman aged 35 to 49 in good health and CMV-seronegative.

The CDR3 nucleotides are TGTGCCAGTACCTTAGACGGACTAGCGTTCACCGGGGAGCTGTTTTTT. Translation gives CASTLDGLAFTGELFF. The V and J genes are TRBV19 and TRBJ2-2; 9 bases fit TRBD2. The CDR3 extends over 16 amino acids. Looked up from germline, CDR1 is LNHDA and CDR2 is SQIVND (reference sequence). After removal of 7 bases from V and 4 bases from J, the junction contained 10 bases not matched to a gene.